The clone carrying this T cell receptor beta chain was detected only a few times. Antigen unknown. The CDR3 extends over 13 amino acids. V was shortened by 5 bases and J by 3 bases, with 10 bases between the two germline ends. From germline, CDR1 is DFQATT and CDR2 SNEGSKA (reference sequence). TCRdb independently ran MiXCR on the 5' RACE reads; one entry per CDR3 protein. The sample lists approximately 450,000 distinct CDR3 sequences; about 17% were seen once. This entry is derived from a study of T cells after yellow fever vaccination. Study results and caveats: Booster samples showed a return of most primary-vaccination clones (about 96% CD4, approximately 88% CD8). Only a small proportion of the clonotypes turned up in both the CD4 and the CD8 compartments, likely arising from convergent recombination. Contaminating bulk clonotypes could be abundant in FACS-sorted repertoires.

The clonotype originates from a man younger than 30 who received the YFV17D yellow fever vaccine. The sequencing here drew on PBMCs, taken before the yellow fever booster vaccination. V and J are TRBV20-1 and TRBJ1-4; D is ambiguous. CDR3 loop: CSARAISNEKLFF. CDR3 DNA sequence: TGCAGTGCTCGTGCCATCTCTAATGAAAAACTGTTTTTT.